This record looks at one T cell receptor (beta chain) sequence and its context. The sample is drawn from a study of blood T cell repertoires in COVID-19. Study-level background: Samples taken during acute and convalescent COVID-19 were collected in the United States, Italy and Spain. T cells, B-cell-depleted T cells, or PBMCs supplied cDNA or gDNA.

In the source study's methods: Amplification of reference gene primers was used by the study to estimate nucleated cell counts. The assay was immunoSEQ multiplex PCR, and TCRdb's table has in-frame clones only and misses some. V and J calls and clone size are given by that table; D and trimming were obtained from the DNA. The repertoire holds a few hundred thousand clones, with around 89% as singletons. The V segment lost 0 bases and the J segment 4 bases; nucleotides outside the gene matches: 6. The CDR3 sequence is 16 residues long. The germline V gene has CDR1 SGDLS and CDR2 YYNGEE. V usage is TRBV9 and J usage is TRBJ2-1, with 8 bases matching TRBD2. The clonotype comes from a woman aged 45 to 65 with active or convalescent COVID-19. Sample: peripheral blood. CDR3 region: CASSVEGRGGYNEQFF. CDR3 in DNA: TGTGCCAGCAGCGTAGAGGGTCGGGGGGGTTACAATGAGCAGTTCTTC.